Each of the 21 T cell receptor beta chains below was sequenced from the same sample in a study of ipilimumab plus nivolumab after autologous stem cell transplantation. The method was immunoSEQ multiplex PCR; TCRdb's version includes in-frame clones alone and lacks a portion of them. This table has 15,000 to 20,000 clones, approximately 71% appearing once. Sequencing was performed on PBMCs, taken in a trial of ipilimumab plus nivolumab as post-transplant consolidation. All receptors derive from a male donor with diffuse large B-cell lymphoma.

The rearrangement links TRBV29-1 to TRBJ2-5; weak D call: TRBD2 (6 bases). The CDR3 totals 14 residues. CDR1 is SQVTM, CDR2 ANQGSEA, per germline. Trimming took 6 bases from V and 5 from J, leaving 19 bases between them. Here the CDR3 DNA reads TGCAGCGTGGAGGGTCATGTCGGGCAGGAGACCCAGTACTTC. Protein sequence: CSVEGHVGQETQYF.

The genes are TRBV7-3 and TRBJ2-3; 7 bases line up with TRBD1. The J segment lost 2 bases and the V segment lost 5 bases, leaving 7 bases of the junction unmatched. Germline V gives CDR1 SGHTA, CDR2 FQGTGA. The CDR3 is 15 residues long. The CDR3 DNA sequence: TGTGCCAGCAGCCCAATGACAGGGAACACAGATACGCAGTATTTT. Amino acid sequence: CASSPMTGNTDTQYF.

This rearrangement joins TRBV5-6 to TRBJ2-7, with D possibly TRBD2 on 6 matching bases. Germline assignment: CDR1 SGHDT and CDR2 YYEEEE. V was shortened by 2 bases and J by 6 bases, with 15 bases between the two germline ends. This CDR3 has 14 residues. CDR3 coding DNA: TGTGCCAGCAGCTTACCGGGACTGGTACGCGAGCAGTACTTC. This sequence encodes CASSLPGLVREQYF. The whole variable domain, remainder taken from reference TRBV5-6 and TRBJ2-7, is DAGVTQSPTHLIKTRGQQVTLRCSPKSGHDTVSWYQQALGQGPQFIFQYYEEEERQRGNFPDRFSGHQFPNYSSELNVNALLLGDSALYLCASSLPGLVREQYFGPGTRLTVT.

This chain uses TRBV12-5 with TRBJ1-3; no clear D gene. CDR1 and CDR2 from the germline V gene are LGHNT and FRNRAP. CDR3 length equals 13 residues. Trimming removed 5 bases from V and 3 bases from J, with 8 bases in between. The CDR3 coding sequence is TGTGCTAGTGGTAGTCGGGTTGGAAACACCATATATTTT. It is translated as CASGSRVGNTIYF.

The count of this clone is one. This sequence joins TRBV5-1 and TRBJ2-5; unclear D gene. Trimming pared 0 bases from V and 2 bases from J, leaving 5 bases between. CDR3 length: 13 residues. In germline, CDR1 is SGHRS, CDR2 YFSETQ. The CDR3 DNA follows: TGCGCCAGCAGCTTGGCCAGGCAAGAGACCCAGTACTTC. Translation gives CASSLARQETQYF.

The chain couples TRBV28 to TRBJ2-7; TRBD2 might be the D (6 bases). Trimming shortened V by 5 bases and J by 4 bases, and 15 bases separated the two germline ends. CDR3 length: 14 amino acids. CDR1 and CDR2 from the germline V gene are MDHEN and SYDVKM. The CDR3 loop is CASSTFFGGYEQYF. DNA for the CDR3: TGTGCCAGCAGTACCTTCTTCGGGGGTTACGAGCAGTACTTC.

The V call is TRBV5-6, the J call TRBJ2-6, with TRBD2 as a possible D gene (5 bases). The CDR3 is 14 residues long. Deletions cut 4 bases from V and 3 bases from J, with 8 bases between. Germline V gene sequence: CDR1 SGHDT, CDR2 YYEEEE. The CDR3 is CASSEGIGANVLTF. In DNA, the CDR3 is TGTGCCAGCAGCGAGGGAATTGGGGCCAACGTCCTGACTTTC.

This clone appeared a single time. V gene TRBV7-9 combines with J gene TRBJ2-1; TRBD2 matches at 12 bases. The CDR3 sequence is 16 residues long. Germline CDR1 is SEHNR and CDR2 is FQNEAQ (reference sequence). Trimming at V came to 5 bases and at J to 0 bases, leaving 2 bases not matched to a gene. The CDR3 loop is CASSELAGGSYNEQFF. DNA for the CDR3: TGTGCCAGCAGCGAACTAGCGGGGGGCTCCTACAATGAGCAGTTCTTC.

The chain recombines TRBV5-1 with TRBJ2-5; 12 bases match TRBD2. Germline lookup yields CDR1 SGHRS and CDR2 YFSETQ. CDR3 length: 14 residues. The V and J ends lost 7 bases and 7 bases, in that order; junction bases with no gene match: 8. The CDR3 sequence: CASETSGSTGTQYF. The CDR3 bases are TGCGCCAGCGAGACTAGCGGGAGTACGGGGACCCAGTACTTC.

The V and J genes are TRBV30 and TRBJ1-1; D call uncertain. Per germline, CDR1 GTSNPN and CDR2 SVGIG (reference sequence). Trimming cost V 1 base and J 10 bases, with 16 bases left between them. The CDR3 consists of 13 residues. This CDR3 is CAWSENLLVRAFF. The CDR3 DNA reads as TGTGCCTGGAGTGAGAATCTTTTGGTACGAGCTTTCTTT.

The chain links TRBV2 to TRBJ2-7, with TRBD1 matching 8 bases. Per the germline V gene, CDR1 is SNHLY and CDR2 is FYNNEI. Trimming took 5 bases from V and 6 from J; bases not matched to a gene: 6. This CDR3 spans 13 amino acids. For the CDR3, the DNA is TGTGCCAGCAGTCCGACAGGGGCTGGCGAGCAGTACTTC. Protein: CASSPTGAGEQYF.

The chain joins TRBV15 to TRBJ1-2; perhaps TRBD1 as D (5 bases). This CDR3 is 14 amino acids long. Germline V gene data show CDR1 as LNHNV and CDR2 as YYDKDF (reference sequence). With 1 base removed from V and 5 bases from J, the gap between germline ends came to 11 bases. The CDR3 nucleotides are TGTGCCACCAGCAGAGTGCGGACAAAATATGGCTACACCTTC. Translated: CATSRVRTKYGYTF.

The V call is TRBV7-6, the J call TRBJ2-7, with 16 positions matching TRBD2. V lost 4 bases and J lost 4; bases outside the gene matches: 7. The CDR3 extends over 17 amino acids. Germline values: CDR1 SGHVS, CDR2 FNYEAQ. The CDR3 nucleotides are TGTGCCAGCAGCTCCGGGACTAGCGGGGGGGCCATGTACGAGCAGTACTTC. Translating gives CASSSGTSGGAMYEQYF.

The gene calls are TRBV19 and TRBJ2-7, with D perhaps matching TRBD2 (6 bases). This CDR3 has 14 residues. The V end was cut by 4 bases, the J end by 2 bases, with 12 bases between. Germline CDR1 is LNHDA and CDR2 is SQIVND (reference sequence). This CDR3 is CASSTGGSTYEQYF. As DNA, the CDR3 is TGTGCCAGTAGTACCGGAGGGTCCACCTACGAGCAGTACTTC.

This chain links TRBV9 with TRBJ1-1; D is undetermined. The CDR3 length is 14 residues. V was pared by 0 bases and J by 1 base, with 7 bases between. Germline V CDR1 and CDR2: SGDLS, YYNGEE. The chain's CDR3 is CASSVVGTNTEAFF. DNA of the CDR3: TGTGCCAGCAGCGTAGTAGGTACGAACACTGAAGCTTTCTTT.

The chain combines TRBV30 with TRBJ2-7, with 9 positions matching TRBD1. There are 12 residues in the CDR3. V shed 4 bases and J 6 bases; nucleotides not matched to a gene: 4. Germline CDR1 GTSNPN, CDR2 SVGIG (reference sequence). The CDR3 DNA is TGTGCCTGGACCCTGGACAGGGGCGAGCAGTACTTC. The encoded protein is CAWTLDRGEQYF.

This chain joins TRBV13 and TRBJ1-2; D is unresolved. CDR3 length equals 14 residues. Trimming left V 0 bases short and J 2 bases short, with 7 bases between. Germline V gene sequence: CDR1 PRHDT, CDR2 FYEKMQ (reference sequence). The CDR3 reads CASSLGQVNYGYTF. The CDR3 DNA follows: TGTGCCAGCAGCTTAGGCCAGGTCAACTATGGCTACACCTTC. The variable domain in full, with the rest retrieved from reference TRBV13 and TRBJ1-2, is AAGVIQSPRHLIKEKRETATLKCYPIPRHDTVYWYQQGPGQDPQFLISFYEKMQSDKGSIPDRFSAQQFSDYHSELNMSSLELGDSALYFCASSLGQVNYGYTFGSGTRLTVV.

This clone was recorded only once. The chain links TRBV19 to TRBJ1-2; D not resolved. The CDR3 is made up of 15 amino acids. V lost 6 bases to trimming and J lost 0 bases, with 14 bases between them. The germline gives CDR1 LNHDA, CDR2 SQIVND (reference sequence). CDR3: CASRGRRSSNYGYTF. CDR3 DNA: TGTGCCAGTAGGGGCCGCAGGTCTTCTAACTATGGCTACACCTTC.

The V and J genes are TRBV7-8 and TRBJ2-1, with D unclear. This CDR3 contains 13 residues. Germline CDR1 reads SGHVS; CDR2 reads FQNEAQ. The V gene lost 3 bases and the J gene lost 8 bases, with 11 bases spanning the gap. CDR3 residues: CASSFNTWDEQFF. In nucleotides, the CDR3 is TGTGCCAGCAGCTTCAATACTTGGGATGAGCAGTTCTTC. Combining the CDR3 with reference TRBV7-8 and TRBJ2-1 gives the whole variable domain GAGVSQSPRYKVAKRGQDVALRCDPISGHVSLFWYQQALGQGPEFLTYFQNEAQLDKSGLPSDRFFAERPEGSVSTLKIQRTQQEDSAVYLCASSFNTWDEQFFGPGTRLTVL.

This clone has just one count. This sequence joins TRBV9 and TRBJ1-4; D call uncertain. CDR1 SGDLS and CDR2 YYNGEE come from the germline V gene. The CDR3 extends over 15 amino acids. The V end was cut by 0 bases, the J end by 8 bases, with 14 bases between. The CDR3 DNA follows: TGTGCCAGCAGCGTAGATCCAGGCTCGAGGGAAAAACTGTTTTTT. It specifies CASSVDPGSREKLFF.

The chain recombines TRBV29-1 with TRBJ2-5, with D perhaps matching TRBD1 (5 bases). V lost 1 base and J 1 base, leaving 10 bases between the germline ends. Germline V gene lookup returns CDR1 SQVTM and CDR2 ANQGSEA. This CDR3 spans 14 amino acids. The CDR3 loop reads CSVEGGRSQETQYF. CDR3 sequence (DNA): TGCAGCGTTGAAGGGGGCAGGTCCCAAGAGACCCAGTACTTC.